This TCR beta chain was found in a study of T-cell memory formation after mild COVID-19. For the study at large: TCR clusters were mostly donor specific.

The 5'RACE method, run with constant-segment primers, produced TCR alpha and TCR beta cDNA libraries (carrying sample barcodes and UMIs). One entry per CDR3 protein, called by TCRdb with MiXCR from the 5' RACE reads. The sample records around 320,000 distinct CDR3 sequences, approximately 29% being singletons. This clonotype has a handful of counts. Trimming pared 3 bases from V and 3 bases from J, leaving 10 bases between. Germline CDR1 reads SGHRS; CDR2 reads YFSETQ. CDR3 length: 13 residues. The chain employs TRBV5-1 and TRBJ2-7; D is perhaps TRBD1 (6 bases). The source material was PBMCs or a T cell subset sorted from them (not recorded which). The TCR comes from an adult woman who had mild COVID-19 (a few samples of this study predate the infection). Cell type and time point are not known. The CDR3 protein is CASSWDTVYEQYF. The CDR3 DNA follows: TGCGCCAGCAGCTGGGACACCGTCTACGAGCAGTACTTC.